This T cell receptor (beta chain) emerged from a study of lymphopenia after photon versus proton radiotherapy. Overall study findings and caveats: Under photons, naive T cells and diversity fell while effector/memory populations rose. Only patients who died were analyzed for survival; proton advantage is unproven.

Germline CDR1 is SEHNR and CDR2 is FQNEAQ (reference sequence). The CDR3 runs to 14 residues. V lost 5 bases to trimming and J lost 3 bases; unmatched junction nucleotides: 3. As to this clone: The antigen remains unidentified.

Sequencing was performed with immunoSEQ multiplex PCR; in TCRdb, only in-frame clones are kept and a portion is missing. The table includes some 170,000 clones, roughly nine tenths detected once. The rearrangement links TRBV7-9 to TRBJ1-4, with 7 positions matching TRBD1. This TCR derives from a man aged 45-65 years with gastric cancer. The sample in question was peripheral blood, obtained from a patient treated with photon-based radiotherapy. The CDR3 is CASSPGTANEKLFF. DNA of the CDR3: TGTGCCAGCAGCCCCGGGACAGCTAATGAAAAACTGTTTTTT.